This TCR beta chain was sequenced during a study of blood T cell repertoires in COVID-19. Study context: Samples taken during acute and convalescent COVID-19 were collected in the United States, Italy and Spain.

V trimming: 1 base; J trimming: 15 bases; junction bases outside the gene matches: 1. In germline, CDR1 is SGHTA, CDR2 FQGNSA. This CDR3 is 11 amino acids long. Study members were between about 18 and 100 years old and lived in fewer than 30 US regions. In assigning cohorts, the study relied on participant-reported clinical history. Original methodology: Amplifying reference gene primers gave estimates of nucleated cell counts. The data were produced by immunoSEQ multiplex PCR, yet TCRdb's version contains in-frame clones alone and is incomplete. The DNA was the basis for D and trimming; V, J and clone size are from that table. The data show 230,000 or so clones, with just over 85% seen just once and roughly 15% held by the top ten.

V is TRBV7-2 and J is TRBJ2-1; TRBD1 matches at 9 bases. The receptor was derived from a woman between 50 and 59 years old with acute COVID-19. The material sequenced was PBMCs or T cells enriched from blood (not recorded which). The CDR3 sequence: CASSLGTGAFF. CDR3 bases: TGTGCCAGCAGCTTAGGGACAGGGGCGTTCTTC.